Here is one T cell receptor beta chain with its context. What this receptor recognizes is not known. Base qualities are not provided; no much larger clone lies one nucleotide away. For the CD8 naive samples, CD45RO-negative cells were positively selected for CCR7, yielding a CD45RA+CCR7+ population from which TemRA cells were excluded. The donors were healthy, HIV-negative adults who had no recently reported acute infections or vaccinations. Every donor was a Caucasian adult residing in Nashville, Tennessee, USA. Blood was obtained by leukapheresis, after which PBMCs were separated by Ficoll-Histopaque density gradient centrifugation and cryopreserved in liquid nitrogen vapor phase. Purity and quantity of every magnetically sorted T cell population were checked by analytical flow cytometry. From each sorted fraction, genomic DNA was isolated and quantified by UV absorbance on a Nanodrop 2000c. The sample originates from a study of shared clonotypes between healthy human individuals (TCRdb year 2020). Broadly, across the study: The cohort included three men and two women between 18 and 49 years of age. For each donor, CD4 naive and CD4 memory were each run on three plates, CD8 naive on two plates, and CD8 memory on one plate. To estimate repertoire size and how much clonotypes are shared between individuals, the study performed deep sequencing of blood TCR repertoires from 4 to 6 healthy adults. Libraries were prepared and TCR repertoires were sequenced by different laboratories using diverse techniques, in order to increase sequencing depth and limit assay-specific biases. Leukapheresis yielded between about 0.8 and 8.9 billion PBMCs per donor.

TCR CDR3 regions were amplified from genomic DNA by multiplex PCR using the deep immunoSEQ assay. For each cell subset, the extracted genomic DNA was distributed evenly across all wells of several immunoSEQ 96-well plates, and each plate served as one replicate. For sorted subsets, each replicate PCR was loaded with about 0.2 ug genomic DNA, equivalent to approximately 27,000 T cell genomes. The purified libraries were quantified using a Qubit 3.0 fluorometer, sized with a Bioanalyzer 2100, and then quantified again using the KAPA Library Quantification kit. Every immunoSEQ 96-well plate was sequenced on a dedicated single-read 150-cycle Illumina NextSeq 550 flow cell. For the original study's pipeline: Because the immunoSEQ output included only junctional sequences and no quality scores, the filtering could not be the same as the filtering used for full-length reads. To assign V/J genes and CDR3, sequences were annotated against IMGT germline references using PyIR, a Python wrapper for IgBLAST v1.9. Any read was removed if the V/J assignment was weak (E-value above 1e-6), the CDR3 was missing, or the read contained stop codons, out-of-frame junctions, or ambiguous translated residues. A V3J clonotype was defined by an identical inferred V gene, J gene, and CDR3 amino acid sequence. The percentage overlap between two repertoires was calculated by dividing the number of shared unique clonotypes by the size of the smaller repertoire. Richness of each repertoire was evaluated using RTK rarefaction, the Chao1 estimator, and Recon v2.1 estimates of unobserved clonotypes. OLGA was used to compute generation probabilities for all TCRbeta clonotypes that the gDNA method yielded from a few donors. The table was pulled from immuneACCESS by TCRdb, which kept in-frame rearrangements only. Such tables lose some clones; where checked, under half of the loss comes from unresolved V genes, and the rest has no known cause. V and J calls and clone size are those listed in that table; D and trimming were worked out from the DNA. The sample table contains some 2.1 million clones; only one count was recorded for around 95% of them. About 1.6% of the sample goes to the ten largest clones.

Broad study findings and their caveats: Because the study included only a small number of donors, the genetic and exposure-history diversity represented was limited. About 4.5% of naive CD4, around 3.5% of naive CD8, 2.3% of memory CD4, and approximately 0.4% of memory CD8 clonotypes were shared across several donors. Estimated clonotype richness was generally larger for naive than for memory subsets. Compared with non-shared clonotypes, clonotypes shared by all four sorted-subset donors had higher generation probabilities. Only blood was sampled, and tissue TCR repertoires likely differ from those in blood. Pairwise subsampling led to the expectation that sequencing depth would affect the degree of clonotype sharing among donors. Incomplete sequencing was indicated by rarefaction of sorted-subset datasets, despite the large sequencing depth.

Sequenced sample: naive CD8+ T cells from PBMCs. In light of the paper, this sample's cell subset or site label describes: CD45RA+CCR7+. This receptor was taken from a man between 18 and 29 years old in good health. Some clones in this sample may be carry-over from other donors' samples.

The CDR3 protein sequence reads: CASSMGDKAFF. The DNA reads TGTGCCAGTAGTATGGGGGACAAAGCTTTCTTT. The rearranged segments are TRBV19 and TRBJ1-1; a weak D assignment points to TRBD1 (6 bases agree). The germline V gene (reference sequence) sets CDR1 to LNHDA and CDR2 to SQIVND. Cut back by 3 bases and 9 bases, the V and J ends lie 8 bases apart. CDR3 length: 11 amino acids, cysteine to phenylalanine. The DNA shown is the 33-base CDR3, in frame from base 1.